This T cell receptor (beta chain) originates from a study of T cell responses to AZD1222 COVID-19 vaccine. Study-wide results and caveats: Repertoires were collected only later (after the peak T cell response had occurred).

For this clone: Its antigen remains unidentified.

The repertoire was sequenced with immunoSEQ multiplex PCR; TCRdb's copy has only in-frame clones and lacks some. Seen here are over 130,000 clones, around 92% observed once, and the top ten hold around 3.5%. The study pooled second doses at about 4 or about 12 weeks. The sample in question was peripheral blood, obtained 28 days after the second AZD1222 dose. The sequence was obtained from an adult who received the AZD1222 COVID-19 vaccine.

DNA for the CDR3: TGTGCCAGCAGCTTAGCCCTAGGATCTGGCTACACCTTC. This translates into CASSLALGSGYTF. The V call is TRBV13, the J call TRBJ1-2; no clear D. The length of the CDR3 is 13 residues. Trimming removed 1 base from V and 7 bases from J, with 10 bases in between. Germline CDR1 and CDR2: PRHDT and FYEKMQ (reference sequence).